These T cell receptor beta chains were read from a single sample in a study of blood T cell repertoires in COVID-19. The repertoire was sequenced with immunoSEQ multiplex PCR; TCRdb's copy has only in-frame clones and lacks some. The sample contains tens of thousands of clones, about 82% of which appear only once. The material sequenced was peripheral blood. All receptors derive from a man between 45 and 60 years old with acute or convalescent COVID-19. CDR3s include the opening cysteine and the closing phenylalanine or tryptophan. D genes are given only for firm matches. For some rows the clone size is stated as once, few or many, or as a class when expanded; others skip it.

j_call d_call clone_size cdr3_length v_call cdr3_nt cdr3_aa
TRBJ2-1 TRBD1 NA 13 TRBV7-9 TGTGCCAGCAGCCTGGGACAGGGCTTTGAGCAGTTCTTC CASSLGQGFEQFF
TRBJ1-2 NA many 11 TRBV4-1 TGCGCCAGCAGCCAGGGAGGTGGCTACACCTTC CASSQGGGYTF
TRBJ1-4 NA NA 12 TRBV5-6 TGTGCCAGCAGCTTGACCACAGAAAAACTGTTTTTT CASSLTTEKLFF
TRBJ1-5 NA few 17 TRBV18 TGTGCCAGCTCACTCACACAGGGCTCCGTGGGCAATCAGCCCCAGCATTTT CASSLTQGSVGNQPQHF
TRBJ2-5 TRBD1 NA 19 TRBV13 TGTGCCAGCAGCCCCAAGGGACAGGGGGACTCAACCGGGGGAGAGACCCAGTACTTC CASSPKGQGDSTGGETQYF
TRBJ2-7 NA NA 13 TRBV7-2 TGTGCCAGCAGCTTTGAACGGGACTACGAGCAGTACTTC CASSFERDYEQYF
TRBJ2-3 NA NA 14 TRBV7-2 TGTGCCAGCAGCTCGGGTTTTAGCACAGATACGCAGTATTTT CASSSGFSTDTQYF
TRBJ2-2 NA NA 16 TRBV7-6 TGTGCCAGCAGCTCGGGAACAGCCCAGAACACCGGGGAGCTGTTTTTT CASSSGTAQNTGELFF
TRBJ2-3 NA NA 13 TRBV3-1/TRBV3-2 TGTGCCAGCAGCCAAGATTCCGGGGGTACGCAGTATTTT CASSQDSGGTQYF
TRBJ1-1 NA NA 12 TRBV10-3 TGTGCCATCAGTGAGTCGCGGTCTGAAGCTTTCTTT CAISESRSEAFF
TRBJ1-2 TRBD1 NA 14 TRBV7-2 TGTGCCAGCAGCTTTGGGACAGGGGCATATGGCTACACCTTC CASSFGTGAYGYTF
TRBJ2-5 TRBD1 NA 15 TRBV5-1 TGCGCCAGCAGCTTCAATCAGGGGGCGAGGGAGACCCAGTACTTC CASSFNQGARETQYF
TRBJ2-7 NA NA 11 TRBV28 TGTGCCGGTGGCAGAGGGTACGAGCAGTACTTC CAGGRGYEQYF
TRBJ2-6 NA NA 15 TRBV6-5 TGTGCCAGCAGTTACGCGGGGTATGGGGCCAACGTCCTGACTTTC CASSYAGYGANVLTF
TRBJ2-3 NA NA 11 TRBV20-1 TGCAGTGCTAGAGCAATCGATACGCAGTATTTT CSARAIDTQYF
TRBJ2-5 TRBD1 NA 14 TRBV6-2/TRBV6-3 TGTGCCAGCAGCCTCGACAGGGCAGTAACGGCCCAGTACTTC CASSLDRAVTAQYF
TRBJ2-5 TRBD2 NA 19 TRBV19 TGTGCCAGTAGTATAGAGACTACTAGCGGGGGGGAACTCCAAGAGACCCAGTACTTC CASSIETTSGGELQETQYF
TRBJ2-3 NA NA 14 TRBV2 TGTGCCAGCAGTGAACAGGTTTCGGCAGATACGCAGTATTTT CASSEQVSADTQYF
TRBJ2-3 NA NA 14 TRBV24-1 TGTGCCACCAGTGACCCGTCTAGCACAGATACGCAGTATTTT CATSDPSSTDTQYF
TRBJ1-4 TRBD1 NA 12 TRBV19 TGTGCCAGCGGACAGGGGGCCGGAAAACTGTTTTTT CASGQGAGKLFF
TRBJ2-7 NA few 14 TRBV18 TGTGCCAGCTCAACCACCTTCGGGTCCTACGAGCAGTACTTC CASSTTFGSYEQYF
TRBJ1-1 NA NA 15 TRBV28 TGTGCCAGCAGTTTGAACAGGGCGGGGAACACTGAAGCTTTCTTT CASSLNRAGNTEAFF
TRBJ2-3 TRBD1 NA 18 TRBV4-1 TGCGCCAGCAGCCCTTGGACAGGCGAATATACTAGCACAGATACGCAGTATTTT CASSPWTGEYTSTDTQYF
TRBJ1-5 TRBD1 NA 16 TRBV6-1 TGTGCCAGCAGTGAGGGGACAGGGGGCGGCAATCAGCCCCAGCATTTT CASSEGTGGGNQPQHF
TRBJ2-5 NA NA 14 TRBV30 TGTGCCTGGGGTGGACAAGCAGTCCGAGAGACCCAGTACTTC CAWGGQAVRETQYF
TRBJ1-2 NA NA 14 TRBV28 TGTGCCAGCAGTTTTTCCACAATGACAGGCGGCTACACCTTC CASSFSTMTGGYTF
TRBJ1-1 TRBD1 NA 15 TRBV27 TGTGCCAGAAGTGCGGACAGGGGGCGCGACACTGAAGCTTTCTTT CARSADRGRDTEAFF
TRBJ2-7 TRBD2 once 17 TRBV15 TGTGCCACCAGGCCCATTCCCCTAGCGGGAGGGCCCTACGAGCAGTACTTC CATRPIPLAGGPYEQYF
TRBJ1-2 NA NA 12 TRBV30 TGTGCCTGGAGTAGCACAGTAGGAGGCTACACCTTC CAWSSTVGGYTF
TRBJ1-2 TRBD1 NA 15 TRBV28 TGTGCCAGCAGTTTAGGTTCAGGGGGCGTGGATGGCTACACCTTC CASSLGSGGVDGYTF
TRBJ2-1 TRBD1 NA 12 TRBV5-6 TGTGCCAGCAGCGCAAACCGGGACAGTGAGTTCTTC CASSANRDSEFF
TRBJ2-5 TRBD2 NA 17 TRBV7-6 TGTGCCAGCAGCTTACCGTCGACTAGCGGGAGCCAAGAGACCCAGTACTTC CASSLPSTSGSQETQYF
TRBJ2-5 NA NA 14 TRBV10-3 TGTGCCATCAGTGAGGGGACAAGACAAGAGACCCAGTACTTC CAISEGTRQETQYF
TRBJ2-5 NA NA 13 TRBV15 TGTGCCACCAGCAGAGATCTGAGGGAGACCCAGTACTTC CATSRDLRETQYF
TRBJ1-6 TRBD1 NA 14 TRBV6-5 TGTGCCAGCAGTTACCAAGGACAGGGCGCACCCCTCCACTTT CASSYQGQGAPLHF
TRBJ2-7 TRBD1 NA 15 TRBV28 TGTGCCAGCAGTCGGGGAACAGGGGACTCCTACGAGCAGTACTTC CASSRGTGDSYEQYF
TRBJ1-1 NA NA 16 TRBV14 TGTGCCAGCAGCCAAGAGCCAGGATCTATGAACACTGAAGCTTTCTTT CASSQEPGSMNTEAFF
TRBJ2-2 NA NA 15 TRBV30 TGTGCCTGGAGTTTATTGACAGGTTACACCGGGGAGCTGTTTTTT CAWSLLTGYTGELFF
TRBJ2-4 TRBD2 NA 14 TRBV9 TGTGCCAGCAGCGTAGGAGCGGGAGTTAACATTCAGTACTTC CASSVGAGVNIQYF
TRBJ1-1 NA NA 14 TRBV5-1 TGCGCCAGCAGCTCCGGACAGCCGAACACTGAAGCTTTCTTT CASSSGQPNTEAFF
TRBJ2-3 TRBD2 NA 13 TRBV12-3/TRBV12-4 TGTGCCACCAGTGGGAGGGAAGTTGATACGCAGTATTTT CATSGREVDTQYF
TRBJ2-1 TRBD2 NA 15 TRBV19 TGTGCCAGTAGTACCGGACTAGCGGGGAACAATGAGCAGTTCTTC CASSTGLAGNNEQFF
TRBJ2-1 TRBD2 NA 16 TRBV28 TGTGCCAGCAGTACACTAGCGGGAGGGCCTGTCGGCGAGCAGTTCTTC CASSTLAGGPVGEQFF
TRBJ2-1 TRBD2 few 17 TRBV18 TGTGCCAGCTCCCCGGGACTAGCGGGCTCTTCCTACAATGAGCAGTTCTTC CASSPGLAGSSYNEQFF
TRBJ1-1 NA NA 13 TRBV9 TGTGCCAGCAGCGAAAGACAGAACACTGAAGCTTTCTTT CASSERQNTEAFF
TRBJ2-3 NA NA 15 TRBV7-9 TGTGCCAGCAGCCCTCACAGGGTGAGCACAGATACGCAGTATTTT CASSPHRVSTDTQYF
TRBJ1-5 TRBD1 NA 18 TRBV5-6 TGTGCCAGCAGCAAGCGGACAGGGAGTGATTCCGGCAATCAGCCCCAGCATTTT CASSKRTGSDSGNQPQHF
TRBJ1-5 NA NA 14 TRBV7-8 TGTGCCAGCAGCCCGGACGGACTTAATCAGCCCCAGCATTTT CASSPDGLNQPQHF
TRBJ1-2 NA NA 12 TRBV5-1 TGCGCCAGCAGCTTGGCAGGGAAGGGCTACACCTTC CASSLAGKGYTF
TRBJ2-2 NA NA 14 TRBV7-2 TGTGCCAGCAGCTTACTTTCAGGGCCCGGGGAGCTGTTTTTT CASSLLSGPGELFF
TRBJ2-5 TRBD1 few 14 TRBV29-1 TGCAGCGCAAACAAGGGACAGTCCCAAGAGACCCAGTACTTC CSANKGQSQETQYF
TRBJ2-7 NA NA 12 TRBV5-8 TGTGCCAGCAGCCGCGGTCCCTACGAGCAGTACTTC CASSRGPYEQYF
TRBJ2-7 NA NA 15 TRBV6-2/TRBV6-3 TGTGCCAGCAGTCCGACCTGGGCAGGGATCTACGAGCAGTACTTC CASSPTWAGIYEQYF
TRBJ1-2 NA NA 14 TRBV11-2 TGTGCCAGCAGCTTATCCCAGGGCAACTATGGCTACACCTTC CASSLSQGNYGYTF